This T cell receptor beta chain appears in the sequencing data of a study of blood T cells in healthy people across ages. The use of a sample-barcoded 5' primer and a J-beta primer mix characterized a second PCR of roughly 6 to 11 cycles. Via MiXCR, TCRdb re-called the 5' RACE reads, giving one row per CDR3 protein. The table records 1.8 million or so distinct CDR3 sequences, about two fifths of them present only once. Germline trimming cut 6 bases from V and 1 base from J; bases unmatched to any gene: 3. CDR3 length: 14 residues. The V gene is TRBV12-3 or TRBV12-4, the J gene TRBJ1-1; 9 positions agree with TRBD1. The TCR comes from a human donor in good health. Material for sequencing was blood. The CDR3: CASREQGANTEAFF. CDR3 in DNA: TGTGCCAGCAGGGAACAGGGGGCGAACACTGAAGCTTTCTTT.